Ten or more counts support the clone carrying this T cell receptor beta chain. The source of the sample is a study of response to subunit inactivated influenza vaccine. CDR3 size: 17 residues. V gave up 0 bases and J gave up 6 bases, with 21 bases separating them. From germline, CDR1 is SGHRS and CDR2 YFSETQ. In TCRdb, the RT-PCR reads were re-called with MiXCR into one record per CDR3 protein. The data contain 600,000 to 850,000 distinct CDR3 sequences, less than 15% of them singletons. The receptor's source is a man in his forties or fifties who received an inactivated influenza vaccine. The chain employs TRBV5-1 and TRBJ1-2, with a tentative D call TRBD1 (6 bases). The sequences come from PBMCs from blood, collected approximately 15 days before vaccination. The CDR3 protein is CASSLDEGLTGFNGYTF. The CDR3 coding sequence is TGCGCCAGCAGCTTGGACGAAGGTCTCACAGGGTTTAATGGCTACACCTTC.